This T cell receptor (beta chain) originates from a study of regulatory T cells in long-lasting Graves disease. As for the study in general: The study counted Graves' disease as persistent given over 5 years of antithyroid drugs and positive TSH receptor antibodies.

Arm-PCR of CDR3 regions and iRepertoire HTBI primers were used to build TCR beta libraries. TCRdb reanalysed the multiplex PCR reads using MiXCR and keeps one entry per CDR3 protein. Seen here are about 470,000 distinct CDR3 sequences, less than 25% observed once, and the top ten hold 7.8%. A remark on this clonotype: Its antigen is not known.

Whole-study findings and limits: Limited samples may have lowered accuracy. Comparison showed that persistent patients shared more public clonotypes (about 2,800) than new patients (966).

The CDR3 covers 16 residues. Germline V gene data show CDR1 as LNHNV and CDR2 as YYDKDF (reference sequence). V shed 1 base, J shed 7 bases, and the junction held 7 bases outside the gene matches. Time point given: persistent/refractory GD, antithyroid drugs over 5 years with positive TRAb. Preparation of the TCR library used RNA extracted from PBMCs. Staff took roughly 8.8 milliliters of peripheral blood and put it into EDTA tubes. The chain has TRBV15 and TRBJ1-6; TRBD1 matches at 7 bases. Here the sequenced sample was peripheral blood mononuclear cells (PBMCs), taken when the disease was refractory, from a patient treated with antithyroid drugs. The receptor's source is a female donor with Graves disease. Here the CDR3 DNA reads TGTGCCACCAGCAGAGGTTTGGACAGGATGAATTCACCCCTCCACTTT. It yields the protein CATSRGLDRMNSPLHF.